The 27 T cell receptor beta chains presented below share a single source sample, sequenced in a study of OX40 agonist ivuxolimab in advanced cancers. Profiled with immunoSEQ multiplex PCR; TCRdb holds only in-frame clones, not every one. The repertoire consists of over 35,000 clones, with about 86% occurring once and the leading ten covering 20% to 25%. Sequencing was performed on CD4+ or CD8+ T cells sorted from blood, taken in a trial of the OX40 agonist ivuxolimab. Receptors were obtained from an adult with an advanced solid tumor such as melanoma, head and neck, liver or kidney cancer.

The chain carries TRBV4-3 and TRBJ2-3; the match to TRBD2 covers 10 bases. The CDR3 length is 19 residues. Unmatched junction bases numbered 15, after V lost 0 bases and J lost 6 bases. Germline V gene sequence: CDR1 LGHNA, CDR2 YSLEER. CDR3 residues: CASSQDGAGGPSFFDTQYF. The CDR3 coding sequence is TGCGCCAGCAGCCAAGATGGAGCGGGGGGGCCTAGTTTTTTTGATACGCAGTATTTT.

The CDR3 region is CASSVGGSNYGYTF. CDR3 sequence (DNA): TGTGCCAGCAGCGTAGGCGGGAGCAACTATGGCTACACCTTC. V gene TRBV9 combines with J gene TRBJ1-2; no firm D call. Per the germline V gene, CDR1 is SGDLS and CDR2 is YYNGEE. Trimming left V 0 bases short and J 2 bases short, with 8 bases between. The CDR3 is made up of 14 amino acids.

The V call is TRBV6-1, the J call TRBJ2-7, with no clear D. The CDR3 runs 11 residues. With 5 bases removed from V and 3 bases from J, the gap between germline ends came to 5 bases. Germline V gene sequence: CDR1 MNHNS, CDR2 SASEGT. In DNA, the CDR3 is TGTGCCAGCAGTCCTCACTACGAGCAGTACTTC. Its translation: CASSPHYEQYF.

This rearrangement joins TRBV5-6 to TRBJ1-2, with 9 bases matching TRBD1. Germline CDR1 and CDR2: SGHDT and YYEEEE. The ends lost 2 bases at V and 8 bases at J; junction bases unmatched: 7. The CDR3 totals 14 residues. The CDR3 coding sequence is TGTGCCAGCAGCTTCGGGACAGGGAGTTTAGGCTACACCTTC. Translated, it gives CASSFGTGSLGYTF.

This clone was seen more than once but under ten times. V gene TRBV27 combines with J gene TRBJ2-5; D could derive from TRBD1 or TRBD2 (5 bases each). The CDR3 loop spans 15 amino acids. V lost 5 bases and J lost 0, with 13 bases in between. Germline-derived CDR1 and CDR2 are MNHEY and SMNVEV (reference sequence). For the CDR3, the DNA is TGTGCCAGCAGTCCGGGGACCACAAACCAAGAGACCCAGTACTTC. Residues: CASSPGTTNQETQYF.

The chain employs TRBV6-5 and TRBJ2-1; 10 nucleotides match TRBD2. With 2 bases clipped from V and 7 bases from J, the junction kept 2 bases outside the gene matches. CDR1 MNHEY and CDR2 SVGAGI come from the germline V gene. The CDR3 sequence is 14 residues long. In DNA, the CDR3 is TGTGCCAGCAGTTACGGACTAGCGGCTAATGAGCAGTTCTTC. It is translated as CASSYGLAANEQFF.

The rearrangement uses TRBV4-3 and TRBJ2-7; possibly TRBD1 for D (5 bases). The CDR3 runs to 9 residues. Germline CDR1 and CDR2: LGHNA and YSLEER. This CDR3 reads CASSPPRDV. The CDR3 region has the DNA TGCGCCAGCAGCCCTCCCAGGGACGTC.

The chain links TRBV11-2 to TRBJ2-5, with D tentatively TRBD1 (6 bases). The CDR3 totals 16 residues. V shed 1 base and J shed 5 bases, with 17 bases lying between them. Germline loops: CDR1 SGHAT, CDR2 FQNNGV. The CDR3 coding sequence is TGTGCCAGCAGCTTAGTTCTCAGGGCTAGGGGGGAGACCCAGTACTTC. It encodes CASSLVLRARGETQYF.

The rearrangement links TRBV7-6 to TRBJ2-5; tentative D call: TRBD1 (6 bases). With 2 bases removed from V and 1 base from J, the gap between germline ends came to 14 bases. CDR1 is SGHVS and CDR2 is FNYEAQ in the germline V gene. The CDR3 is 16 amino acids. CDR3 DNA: TGTGCCAGCAGCTTAAAGTCAGGGGAGACCCAAGAGACCCAGTACTTC. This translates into CASSLKSGETQETQYF.

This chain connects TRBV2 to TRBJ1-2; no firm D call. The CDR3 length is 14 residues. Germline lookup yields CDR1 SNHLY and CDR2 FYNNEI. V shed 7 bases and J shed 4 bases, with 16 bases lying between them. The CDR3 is CASTDRPQSYGYTF. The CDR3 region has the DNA TGTGCCAGCACCGACCGGCCCCAAAGCTATGGCTACACCTTC. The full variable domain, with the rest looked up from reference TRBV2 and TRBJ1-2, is EPEVTQTPSHQVTQMGQEVILRCVPISNHLYFYWYRQILGQKVEFLVSFYNNEISEKSEIFDDQFSVERPDGSNFTLKIRSTKLEDSAMYFCASTDRPQSYGYTFGSGTRLTVV.

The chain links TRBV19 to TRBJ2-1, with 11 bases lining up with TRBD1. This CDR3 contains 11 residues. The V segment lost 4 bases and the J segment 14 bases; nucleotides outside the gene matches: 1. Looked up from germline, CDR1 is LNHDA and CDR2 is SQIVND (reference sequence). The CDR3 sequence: CASSTGQGEFF. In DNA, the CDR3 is TGTGCCAGTAGTACGGGACAGGGGGAGTTCTTC.

This chain's CDR3 is CASTPTDQNSPLHF. DNA for the CDR3: TGTGCCAGCACCCCCACAGATCAGAATTCACCCCTCCACTTT. J is TRBJ1-6 and V is TRBV2; D is undetermined. The V gene's germline CDR1 is SNHLY and CDR2 FYNNEI. The CDR3 extends over 14 amino acids. V lost 7 bases and J lost 7, with 14 bases in between.

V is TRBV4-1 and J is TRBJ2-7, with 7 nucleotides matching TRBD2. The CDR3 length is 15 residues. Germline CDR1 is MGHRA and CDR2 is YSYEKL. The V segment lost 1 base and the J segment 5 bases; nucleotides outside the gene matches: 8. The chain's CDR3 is CASSQVHGTIDEQYV. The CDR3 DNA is TGCGCCAGCAGCCAAGTACACGGGACTATTGACGAGCAGTACGTC.

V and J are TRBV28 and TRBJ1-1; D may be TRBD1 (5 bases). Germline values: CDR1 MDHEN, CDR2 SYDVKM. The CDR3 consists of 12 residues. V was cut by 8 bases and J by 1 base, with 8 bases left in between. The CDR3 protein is CASGQQNTEAFF. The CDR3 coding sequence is TGTGCCAGCGGACAACAGAACACTGAAGCTTTCTTT.

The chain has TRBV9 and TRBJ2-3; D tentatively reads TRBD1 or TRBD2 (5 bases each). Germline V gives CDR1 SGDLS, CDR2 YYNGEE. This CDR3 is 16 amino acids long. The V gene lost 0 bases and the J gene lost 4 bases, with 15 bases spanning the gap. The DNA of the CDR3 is TGTGCCAGCAGCGTAGATAGGGGACCCCAGGCAGATACGCAGTATTTT. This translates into CASSVDRGPQADTQYF.

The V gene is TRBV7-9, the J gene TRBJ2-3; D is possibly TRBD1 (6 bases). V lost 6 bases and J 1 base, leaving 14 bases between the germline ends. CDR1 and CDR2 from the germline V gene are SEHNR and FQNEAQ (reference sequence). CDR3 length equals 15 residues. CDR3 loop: CASRPSYRGTDTQYF. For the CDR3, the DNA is TGTGCCAGCAGGCCGAGCTACAGGGGCACAGATACGCAGTATTTT.

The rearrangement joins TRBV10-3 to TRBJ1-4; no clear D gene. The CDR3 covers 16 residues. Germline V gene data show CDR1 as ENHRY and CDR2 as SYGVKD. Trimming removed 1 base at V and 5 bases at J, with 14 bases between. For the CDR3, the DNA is TGTGCCATCAGTGAGTTTGTGGAAATAAACAATGAAAAACTGTTTTTT. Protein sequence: CAISEFVEINNEKLFF.

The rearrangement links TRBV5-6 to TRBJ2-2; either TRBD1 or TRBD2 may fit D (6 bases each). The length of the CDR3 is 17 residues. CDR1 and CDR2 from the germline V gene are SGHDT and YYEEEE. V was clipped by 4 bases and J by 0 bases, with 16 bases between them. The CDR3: CASSITIGGPNTGELFF. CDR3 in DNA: TGTGCCAGCAGCATAACAATCGGGGGCCCGAACACCGGGGAGCTGTTTTTT. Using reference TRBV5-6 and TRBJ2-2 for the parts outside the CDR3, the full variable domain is DAGVTQSPTHLIKTRGQQVTLRCSPKSGHDTVSWYQQALGQGPQFIFQYYEEEERQRGNFPDRFSGHQFPNYSSELNVNALLLGDSALYLCASSITIGGPNTGELFFGEGSRLTVL.

This CDR3 reads CASSYSLTGTEAFF. The CDR3 bases are TGTGCCAGCAGTTACTCCCTAACGGGGACTGAAGCTTTCTTT. The rearrangement joins TRBV6-6 to TRBJ1-1; no definite D call. The germline V gene encodes CDR1 MNHNY and CDR2 SVGAGI (reference sequence). The V and J ends lost 0 bases and 5 bases respectively, with 10 bases between them. This CDR3 has 14 amino acids.

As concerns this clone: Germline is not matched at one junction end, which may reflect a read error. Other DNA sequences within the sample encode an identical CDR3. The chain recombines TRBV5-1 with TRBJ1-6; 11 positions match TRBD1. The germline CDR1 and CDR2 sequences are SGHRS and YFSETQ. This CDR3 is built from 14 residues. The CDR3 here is CASSLDRGRSPLHF. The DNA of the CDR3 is TGCGCCAGTAGCTTGGACAGGGGGCGATCACCCCTCCACTTT.

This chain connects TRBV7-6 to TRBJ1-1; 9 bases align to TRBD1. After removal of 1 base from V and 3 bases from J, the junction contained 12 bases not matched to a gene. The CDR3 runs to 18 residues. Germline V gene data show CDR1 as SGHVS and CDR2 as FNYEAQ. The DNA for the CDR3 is TGTGCCAGCAGCTTAGGAACGACGGGACAGGGCCAGTACACTGAAGCTTTCTTT. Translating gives CASSLGTTGQGQYTEAFF.

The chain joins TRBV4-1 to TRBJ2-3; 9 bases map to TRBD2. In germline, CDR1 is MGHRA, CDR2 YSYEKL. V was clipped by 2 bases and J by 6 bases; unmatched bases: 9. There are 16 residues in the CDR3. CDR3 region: CASSQRLAGKEDTQYF. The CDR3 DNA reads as TGCGCCAGCAGCCAACGGCTAGCGGGAAAAGAGGATACGCAGTATTTT.

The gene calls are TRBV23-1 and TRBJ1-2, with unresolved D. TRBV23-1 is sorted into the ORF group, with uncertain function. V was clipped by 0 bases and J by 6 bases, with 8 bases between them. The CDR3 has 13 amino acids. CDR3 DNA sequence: TGCGCCAGCAGTCAATCCCCGCCGGATGGCTACACCTTC. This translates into CASSQSPPDGYTF.

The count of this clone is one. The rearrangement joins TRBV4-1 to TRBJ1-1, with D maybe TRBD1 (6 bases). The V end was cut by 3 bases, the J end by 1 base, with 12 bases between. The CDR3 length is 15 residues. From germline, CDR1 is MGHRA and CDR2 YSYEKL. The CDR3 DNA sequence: TGCGCCAGCAGCCACGGACAGTCAGAGAACACTGAAGCTTTCTTT. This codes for CASSHGQSENTEAFF.

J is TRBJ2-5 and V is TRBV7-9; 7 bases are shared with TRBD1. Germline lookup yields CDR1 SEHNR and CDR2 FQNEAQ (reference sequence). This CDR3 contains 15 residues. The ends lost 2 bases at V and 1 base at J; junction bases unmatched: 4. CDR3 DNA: TGTGCCAGCAGCTTACCCGGGACAGCCCAAGAGACCCAGTACTTC. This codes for CASSLPGTAQETQYF. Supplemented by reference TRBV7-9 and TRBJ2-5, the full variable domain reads DTGVSQNPRHKITKRGQNVTFRCDPISEHNRLYWYRQTLGQGPEFLTYFQNEAQLEKSRLLSDRFSAERPKGSFSTLEIQRTEQGDSAMYLCASSLPGTAQETQYFGPGTRLLVL.

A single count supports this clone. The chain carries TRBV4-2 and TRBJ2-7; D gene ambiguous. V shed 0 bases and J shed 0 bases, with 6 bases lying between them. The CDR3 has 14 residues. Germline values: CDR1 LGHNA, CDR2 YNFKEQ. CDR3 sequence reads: CASSQDSTSYEQYV. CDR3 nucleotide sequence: TGTGCCAGCAGCCAAGATAGCACCTCCTACGAGCAGTACGTC.

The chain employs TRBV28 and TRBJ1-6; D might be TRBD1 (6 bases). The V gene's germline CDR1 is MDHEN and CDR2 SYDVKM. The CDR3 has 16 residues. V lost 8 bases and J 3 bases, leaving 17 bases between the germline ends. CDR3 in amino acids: CASGSQGDHYNSPLHF. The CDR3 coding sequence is TGTGCCAGCGGCTCACAGGGAGATCACTATAATTCACCCCTCCACTTT.